The 30 T cell receptor beta chains below all came from one sample that was sequenced in a study of cytomegalovirus exposure and HLA in healthy donors. 60 Vbeta and 13 Jbeta primers were used in PCR. The table came from immunoSEQ multiplex PCR; TCRdb's copy has only in-frame clones and leaves some out. Of under 250,000 clones listed, approximately 82% are singletons. Sample: PBMCs. All receptors come from a male donor in good health and CMV-seronegative.

The V call is TRBV6-6, the J call TRBJ1-2; 8 positions match TRBD1. Losses at the gene ends were 2 bases for V and 4 bases for J; bases not matched to a gene: 6. The CDR3 is 15 residues long. Germline V gene data show CDR1 as MNHNY and CDR2 as SVGAGI (reference sequence). The CDR3: CASSYKGQAIYGYTF. The CDR3 region has the DNA TGTGCCAGCAGTTACAAGGGACAGGCCATCTATGGCTACACCTTC.

This clone was recorded at least ten times. The chain joins TRBV2 to TRBJ2-1, with 7 positions matching TRBD2. CDR3 length: 14 residues. Germline V gene sequence: CDR1 SNHLY, CDR2 FYNNEI. V shed 6 bases, J shed 4 bases, and the junction held 6 bases outside the gene matches. CDR3 nucleotides: TGTGCCAGCAGAGGGACTACCCATTACAATGAGCAGTTCTTC. Its translation: CASRGTTHYNEQFF.

The chain joins TRBV9 to TRBJ2-7; maybe TRBD1 (6 bases). In germline, CDR1 is SGDLS, CDR2 YYNGEE. This CDR3 is 15 amino acids long. V lost 3 bases and J 5 bases, leaving 18 bases between the germline ends. CDR3: CASSEDAGATNEQYF. CDR3 DNA: TGTGCCAGCAGCGAAGACGCAGGGGCTACGAACGAGCAGTACTTC.

J is TRBJ2-2 and V is TRBV2; 9 nucleotides align to TRBD1. Losses at the gene ends were 8 bases for V and 6 bases for J; bases not matched to a gene: 10. The germline gives CDR1 SNHLY, CDR2 FYNNEI. This CDR3 is built from 15 residues. The CDR3 DNA sequence: TGTGCCAGCCGCGAAGGGACAGGGAGTTCCGGGGAGCTGTTTTTT. It specifies CASREGTGSSGELFF.

This clone was detected a few times. The rearrangement links TRBV18 to TRBJ1-1, with a weak D call TRBD1 (5 bases). In germline, CDR1 is KGHSH, CDR2 LQKENI. Trimming took 2 bases from V and 3 from J, leaving 10 bases between them. The CDR3 contains 14 residues. CDR3 nucleotide sequence: TGTGCCAGCTCACCAAAGGGGAGGGACACTGAAGCTTTCTTT. The encoded protein is CASSPKGRDTEAFF.

The V gene is TRBV5-1, the J gene TRBJ2-5; no definite D call. The CDR3 totals 15 residues. The germline gives CDR1 SGHRS, CDR2 YFSETQ. V lost 0 bases and J 5 bases, leaving 14 bases between the germline ends. CDR3 residues: CASSLDEARPETQYF. CDR3 sequence (DNA): TGCGCCAGCAGCTTGGACGAGGCCCGTCCCGAGACCCAGTACTTC.

Here the CDR3 reads CASSFRSSGVGNTQYF. DNA for the CDR3: TGTGCCAGCAGCTTTAGATCTAGCGGGGTTGGGAATACGCAGTATTTT. The rearrangement joins TRBV7-3 to TRBJ2-3; 9 bases map to TRBD2. The junction had 11 bases not matched to a gene; V was cut back by 3 bases and J by 7 bases. The CDR3 totals 16 residues. The germline CDR1 and CDR2 sequences are SGHTA and FQGTGA.

V is TRBV19 and J is TRBJ1-4; 8 bases fit TRBD1. The CDR3 contains 19 residues. Germline V lookup: CDR1 LNHDA, CDR2 SQIVND (reference sequence). Trimming cost V 3 bases and J 4 bases; bases outside gene matches: 16. CDR3 nucleotides: TGTGCCAGTAGTATGGAGCCGGGACAGGAGGTATTCGGTAATGAAAAACTGTTTTTT. It yields the protein CASSMEPGQEVFGNEKLFF.

The table lists this clone with a count of one. The V gene is TRBV27, the J gene TRBJ2-5; tentatively, D is TRBD2 (5 bases). The J call may be faulty, since TRBJ2-7 better matches the DNA end. The CDR3 runs 13 residues. The V gene's germline CDR1 is MNHEY and CDR2 SMNVEV (reference sequence). This CDR3 is CASSIRDSYEQYF. CDR3 coding DNA: TGTGCCAGCAGTATCCGGGATTCCTACGAGCAGTACTTC.

V is TRBV21-1 and J is TRBJ1-1. TRBV21-1 is a listed pseudogene. The CDR3 consists of 14 residues. The chain's CDR3 is CASSKSRGRAEAFF. The CDR3 DNA reads TGTGCCAGCAGCAAATCTCGAGGGAGGGCTGAAGCTTTCTTT.

This clone was picked up a small number of times. The chain carries TRBV2 and TRBJ1-5, with D perhaps matching TRBD1 (5 bases). Trimming removed 8 bases at V and 2 bases at J, with 16 bases between. This CDR3 spans 15 amino acids. Germline V gene sequence: CDR1 SNHLY, CDR2 FYNNEI. CDR3 coding DNA: TGTGCCAGCGGGCCGACAGTGAATGGCAATCAGCCCCAGCATTTT. It codes for CASGPTVNGNQPQHF.

This clone came up a few times. This sequence joins TRBV5-1 and TRBJ2-2, with 11 bases aligning to TRBD2. The trim removed 0 bases at V and 0 bases at J, leaving 7 bases unmatched. Germline loops: CDR1 SGHRS, CDR2 YFSETQ. The CDR3 runs to 19 residues. In nucleotides, the CDR3 is TGCGCCAGCAGCTTGGGACTAGCGGGGACCCCCGCGAACACCGGGGAGCTGTTTTTT. Amino acids: CASSLGLAGTPANTGELFF.

This chain links TRBV2 with TRBJ2-1; maybe TRBD2 (6 bases). The CDR3 has 10 amino acids. Germline V gene lookup returns CDR1 SNHLY and CDR2 FYNNEI. Trimming shortened V by 6 bases and J by 13 bases, and 10 bases separated the two germline ends. DNA for the CDR3: TGTGCCAGCAGCCGGGACTTCCAGTTCTTC. It yields the protein CASSRDFQFF.

The chain employs TRBV19 and TRBJ2-1, with D possibly being TRBD2 (7 bases). V was pared by 6 bases and J by 0 bases, with 15 bases between. This CDR3 region has 16 residues. Germline assignment: CDR1 LNHDA and CDR2 SQIVND (reference sequence). The CDR3 DNA reads TGTGCCAGTAGAGGTGGGGGGGCCCTCTCCTACAATGAGCAGTTCTTC. Protein product: CASRGGGALSYNEQFF.

This clone showed up just a few times. The same CDR3 also results from other DNA sequences found in this sample. V usage is TRBV5-1 and J usage is TRBJ2-7, with no clear D. Germline lookup yields CDR1 SGHRS and CDR2 YFSETQ. The CDR3 consists of 13 residues. The ends were cut back, 0 bases at V and 0 bases at J, with 4 bases in the middle. The CDR3 sequence: CASSLAVSYEQYF. CDR3 bases: TGCGCCAGCAGCTTGGCAGTCTCCTACGAGCAGTACTTC.

The V and J genes are TRBV27 and TRBJ2-7, with TRBD2 identical over 12 bases. CDR1 and CDR2 (germline): MNHEY, SMNVEV (reference sequence). V gave up 5 bases and J gave up 3 bases; unmatched junction bases: 14. The CDR3 is made up of 18 amino acids. For the CDR3, the DNA is TGTGCCAGCAGTGCCCTCGGGACTAGCGGGCTTAAGAGCTACGAGCAGTACTTC. This sequence encodes CASSALGTSGLKSYEQYF.

In the case of this clone: One end of the junction varies from germline; a read error may be responsible. The chain couples TRBV7-9 to TRBJ1-3; 7 nucleotides agree with TRBD1. This CDR3 region has 16 residues. CDR1 SEHNR and CDR2 FQNEAQ come from the germline V gene (reference sequence). As DNA, the CDR3 is TGTTCCAGCAGCCCGCCGACGGGACAGTCCGGAAACACCATATATTTT. It yields the protein CSSSPPTGQSGNTIYF. The full variable domain, with the rest looked up from reference TRBV7-9 and TRBJ1-3, is DTGVSQNPRHKITKRGQNVTFRCDPISEHNRLYWYRQTLGQGPEFLTYFQNEAQLEKSRLLSDRFSAERPKGSFSTLEIQRTEQGDSAMYLCSSSPPTGQSGNTIYFGEGSWLTVV.

This sequence joins TRBV6-4 and TRBJ2-5; 8 bases match TRBD2. The V gene end was trimmed by 3 bases and the J gene end by 7 bases; junction bases not matched to a gene: 7. The CDR3 contains 14 residues. Germline CDR1 MRHNA, CDR2 SNTAGT. CDR3 DNA: TGTGCCAGCAGTGAGCGGGAGGCTTCGGGGACCCAGTACTTC. Its translation: CASSEREASGTQYF.

Here the CDR3 DNA reads TGTGCCAGTAGTATGGCAGGGGGCGCCTACGAGCAGTACTTC. Encoded protein: CASSMAGGAYEQYF. V and J are TRBV19 and TRBJ2-7; 8 bases are shared with TRBD1. Germline CDR1 reads LNHDA; CDR2 reads SQIVND (reference sequence). V lost 3 bases to trimming and J lost 2 bases; unmatched junction nucleotides: 3. CDR3 length: 14 amino acids.

V and J are TRBV2 and TRBJ1-1; D perhaps matches TRBD1 (6 bases). Germline V CDR1 and CDR2: SNHLY, FYNNEI. The CDR3 runs 15 residues. The V and J ends lost 3 bases and 4 bases respectively, with 15 bases between them. CDR3 sequence: CASSDRLGGFTEAFF. The CDR3 DNA reads TGTGCCAGCAGTGATAGATTAGGGGGTTTCACTGAAGCTTTCTTT.

The chain is built from TRBV19 and TRBJ2-5; weak D call: TRBD1 (5 bases). The V and J ends lost 4 bases and 4 bases respectively, with 10 bases between them. Germline CDR1 LNHDA, CDR2 SQIVND (reference sequence). CDR3 length: 13 amino acids. DNA of the CDR3: TGTGCCAGTAGTACAGGGATGGGAGAGACCCAGTACTTC. Its protein product is CASSTGMGETQYF.

In its sample, this clone was seen once. This rearrangement joins TRBV7-3 to TRBJ1-2; D might be TRBD1 (5 bases). The CDR3 has 18 amino acids. CDR1 SGHTA and CDR2 FQGTGA come from the germline V gene. The V and J ends lost 2 bases and 0 bases respectively, with 19 bases between them. The CDR3 sequence is CASSLARGGQGSNYGYTF. The CDR3 DNA sequence: TGTGCCAGCAGCTTAGCGCGGGGTGGGCAGGGATCTAACTATGGCTACACCTTC.

The chain has TRBV2 and TRBJ2-5, with 7 bases identical to TRBD2. In germline, CDR1 is SNHLY, CDR2 FYNNEI. V lost 1 base to trimming and J lost 6 bases; unmatched junction nucleotides: 2. The CDR3 spans 13 residues. CDR3 sequence (DNA): TGTGCCAGCAGTGAAGGGGGGGGTAAGACCCAGTACTTC. Its translation is CASSEGGGKTQYF. The full variable domain, with the rest looked up from reference TRBV2 and TRBJ2-5, is EPEVTQTPSHQVTQMGQEVILRCVPISNHLYFYWYRQILGQKVEFLVSFYNNEISEKSEIFDDQFSVERPDGSNFTLKIRSTKLEDSAMYFCASSEGGGKTQYFGPGTRLLVL.

The chain has TRBV5-1 and TRBJ1-2; possibly TRBD1 for D (5 bases). Germline CDR1 reads SGHRS; CDR2 reads YFSETQ. V was cut by 7 bases and J by 4 bases, with 11 bases left in between. The CDR3 runs 12 residues. CDR3 loop: CASARGGYGYTF. For the CDR3, the DNA is TGCGCCAGCGCTAGGGGTGGCTATGGCTACACCTTC.

The chain is built from TRBV28 and TRBJ2-7, with TRBD2 matching 8 bases. The CDR3 is made up of 17 amino acids. Germline CDR1 and CDR2: MDHEN and SYDVKM. V dropped 8 bases and J dropped 4; count of bases not matched to a gene: 19. For the CDR3, the DNA is TGTGCCAGCTCCCCGATGACTAGCGAGAAAAAACATTACGAGCAGTACTTC. As protein: CASSPMTSEKKHYEQYF.

As regards this clone: One end of the junction does not line up with germline, which may come from a read error. The chain combines TRBV14 with TRBJ2-1; possible D gene TRBD2, 6 bases. The CDR3 runs to 12 residues. Germline V gene sequence: CDR1 SGHDN, CDR2 FVKESK. The CDR3 DNA reads as TGTGCCAGCAGTTTGGGAGGCGAGGAAGGGGTCTTC. Translated: CASSLGGEEGVF.

There are a few counts of this clone. The chain has TRBV14 and TRBJ2-5; 12 positions match TRBD2. The length of the CDR3 is 16 residues. The V gene's germline CDR1 is SGHDN and CDR2 FVKESK. The V and J ends lost 2 bases and 4 bases, in that order; junction bases with no gene match: 5. This CDR3 reads CASSQLTSGRRETQYF. CDR3 bases: TGTGCCAGCAGCCAATTAACTAGCGGGAGGCGAGAGACCCAGTACTTC.

The rearrangement links TRBV11-3 to TRBJ2-3; a possible D gene is TRBD2 (5 bases). V was cut by 7 bases and J by 1 base, with 9 bases left in between. Germline V gene sequence: CDR1 SGHNT, CDR2 YENEEA. The CDR3 length is 13 residues. The CDR3 DNA follows: TGTGCCAGCAATTCCGGGGGCACAGATACGCAGTATTTT. It specifies CASNSGGTDTQYF.

The chain carries TRBV7-6 and TRBJ2-3, with D perhaps matching TRBD2 (5 bases). V lost 0 bases and J lost 5, with 6 bases in between. This CDR3 has 13 residues. Germline lookup yields CDR1 SGHVS and CDR2 FNYEAQ. This chain's CDR3 is CASSLARGDTQYF. Written as DNA, the CDR3 is TGTGCCAGCAGCTTAGCCCGGGGAGATACGCAGTATTTT. The full variable domain, completed using reference TRBV7-6 and TRBJ2-3, is GAGVSQSPRYKVTKRGQDVALRCDPISGHVSLYWYRQALGQGPEFLTYFNYEAQQDKSGLPNDRFSAERPEGSISTLTIQRTEQRDSAMYRCASSLARGDTQYFGPGTRLTVL.

The V call is TRBV27, the J call TRBJ2-5, with D uncertain. The V gene lost 3 bases and the J gene lost 1 base, with 6 bases spanning the gap. CDR3 length: 13 amino acids. Germline V gene lookup returns CDR1 MNHEY and CDR2 SMNVEV (reference sequence). The CDR3 DNA sequence: TGTGCCAGCAGTTTTGTCTTCCAAGAGACCCAGTACTTC. Amino acids: CASSFVFQETQYF.